Listed below are T cell receptor beta chains from one sample, sequenced in a study of CD8 T cells in ankylosing spondylitis. TCRdb reprocessed the 5' RACE reads via MiXCR and lists one record per CDR3 protein. The repertoire includes about 220,000 distinct CDR3 sequences, around 16% of them detected once, and about 42% sits in the top ten. The specimen sequenced was blood, either unsorted or a sorted T cell fraction (not recorded which). The origin of the receptors is a male donor with ankylosing spondylitis. CDR3s include the opening cysteine and the closing phenylalanine or tryptophan. The order of the fields is CDR3 DNA, CDR3 protein, J gene, clone size, V gene, D gene, CDR3 length. The D gene is left open where the match is weak. Some rows have no size entry. The others give once, few or many, or a class for an expanded clone.

TGTGCCAGTAGTATGGGAGGATACGAGCAGTACTTC CASSMGGYEQYF TRBJ2-7 many TRBV19 . 12
TGTGCCAGCAGCCAATTAAGGTATGGAGGGGGCGACGAGCAGTACTTC CASSQLRYGGGDEQYF TRBJ2-7 . TRBV3-1 . 16
TGTGCCAGTCTCCTTGGTCTAGATGAGCAGTTCTTC CASLLGLDEQFF TRBJ2-1 . TRBV12-3/TRBV12-4 . 12
TGCAGCGTGGACAGGGGGCTGAGCACCGGGGAGCTGTTTTTT CSVDRGLSTGELFF TRBJ2-2 few TRBV29-1 TRBD1 14
TGTGCCAGCAGTTTAGTCCCGGAGACCCAGTACTTC CASSLVPETQYF TRBJ2-5 . TRBV12-3/TRBV12-4 . 12
TGCGCCAGCAGCCAAGATTTCGAGCGGGAGTACAGCCAGATCTTC CASSQDFEREYSQIF TRBJ2-1 few TRBV4-3 TRBD2 15
TGCGCCAGCAGCCAAGGGGGGAGAGAGACCCAGTACTTC CASSQGGRETQYF TRBJ2-5 . TRBV4-1 . 13
TGCAGTGCTAGAACAGGCTATTATGCAACTAATGAAAAACTGTTTTTT CSARTGYYATNEKLFF TRBJ1-4 . TRBV20-1 . 16
TGTGCCAGCAGACGACAGGGCTCCTACGAGCAGTACTTC CASRRQGSYEQYF TRBJ2-7 few TRBV7-9 TRBD1 13
TGTGCCAGCAGCGAGGGAGGGATCAACACTGAAGCTTTCTTT CASSEGGINTEAFF TRBJ1-1 many TRBV9 . 14
TGTGCCAGCAGTTTAGCGCAGGGGGATGGCTACACCTTC CASSLAQGDGYTF TRBJ1-2 many TRBV12-3/TRBV12-4 TRBD1 13
TGTGCCAGCAGCTTAGGCAGGGTGGAGACCCAGTACTTC CASSLGRVETQYF TRBJ2-5 few TRBV7-9 . 13
TGTGCCAGCAGCCCCCGTACTAGCGCGGGCACCGGGGAGCTGTTTTTT CASSPRTSAGTGELFF TRBJ2-2 few TRBV5-5 TRBD2 16
TGCAGCGTTGAAGATGCCGGCCCGGAAAGCTCCTACGAGCAGTACTTC CSVEDAGPESSYEQYF TRBJ2-7 few TRBV29-1 . 16
TGCAGTGCCCCCAGTACCTACTCCTACGAGCAGTACTTC CSAPSTYSYEQYF TRBJ2-7 . TRBV20-1 . 13
TGTGCCAGCAGCGAGACTGGGGGAAGCCACTCCTACGAGCAGTACTTC CASSETGGSHSYEQYF TRBJ2-7 few TRBV7-9 . 16
TGCAGTGCTAGAGCCTTCGATGAGCAGTTCTTC CSARAFDEQFF TRBJ2-1 few TRBV20-1 . 11
TGTGCCATCAGTGAGTCGGGGCGGGAAAGCTCCTACGAGCAGTACTTC CAISESGRESSYEQYF TRBJ2-7 . TRBV10-3 . 16
TGTGCCAGCAGTTCCTCGGATCCGAATTTTACCTACGAGCAGTACTTC CASSSSDPNFTYEQYF TRBJ2-7 few TRBV6-2/TRBV6-3 . 16
TGCAGCGTTGAAAGGGTGACTAGCGGGGGGTACAATGAGCAGTTCTTC CSVERVTSGGYNEQFF TRBJ2-1 many TRBV29-1 TRBD2 16
TGTGCCAGCAGCTTGGGTGTGGTCAAAGATACGCAGTATTTT CASSLGVVKDTQYF TRBJ2-3 few TRBV5-6 . 14
TGTGCCAGCAGTCCCCTTGGGGGGGATTACAATGAGCAGTTCTTC CASSPLGGDYNEQFF TRBJ2-1 . TRBV13 TRBD2 15
TGTGCCAGCACATCGGGCGGGGTAGCTGAAGCTTTCTTT CASTSGGVAEAFF TRBJ1-1 few TRBV2 . 13
TGTGCCAGCAGTCCCCTCCTGACTAGCGGGAGGTTCGGGAACACCGGGGAGCTGTTTTTT CASSPLLTSGRFGNTGELFF TRBJ2-2 few TRBV6-2/TRBV6-3 TRBD2 20
TGTGCCCGACAGCTTCTCTCTGGAAACACCATATATTTT CARQLLSGNTIYF TRBJ1-3 few TRBV12-5 . 13
TGCAGTGCTAGAGATCCGGGGGGACTAGCGGGAGGTCATGAGCAGTTCTTC CSARDPGGLAGGHEQFF TRBJ2-1 . TRBV20-1 TRBD2 17
TGTGCCAGCAGCGGAGGGGACCGGCCCTACAATGAGCAGTTCTTC CASSGGDRPYNEQFF TRBJ2-1 few TRBV27 . 15
TGTGCCAGCAGTGGACCCCCACTTCCGCGGGAGCCCCACGAGCAGTACTTC CASSGPPLPREPHEQYF TRBJ2-7 few TRBV6-2/TRBV6-3 TRBD2 17
TGTGCCAGCAGTGTCCGCCCCCCCTCTGACAGGGGATCCTACAATGAGCAGTTCTTC CASSVRPPSDRGSYNEQFF TRBJ2-1 . TRBV25-1 TRBD1 19
TGTGCCACCAGCAGAGCTCGGCTAGCGGGAGTCCCAGATACGCAGTATTTT CATSRARLAGVPDTQYF TRBJ2-3 . TRBV15 TRBD2 17
TGTGCCAGCAGTTTCGGGACAGTAGGTTTTGGTGTCACCTACGAGCAGTACTTC CASSFGTVGFGVTYEQYF TRBJ2-7 many TRBV12-3/TRBV12-4 TRBD1 18
TGCAGAGAACCTAGCAATCAGCCCCAGCATTTT CREPSNQPQHF TRBJ1-5 . TRBV20-1 . 11
TGCAGTGCTCGCGGGGGAACCTACGAGCAGTACTTC CSARGGTYEQYF TRBJ2-7 . TRBV20-1 TRBD2 12
TGTGCCAGCAGTTTAGCTGAAAACAATGAGCAGTTCTTC CASSLAENNEQFF TRBJ2-1 many TRBV12-3/TRBV12-4 . 13
TGTGCCAGCAGTTCACTAGCGGGAGATACCGGGGAGCTGTTTTTT CASSSLAGDTGELFF TRBJ2-2 . TRBV6-5 TRBD2 15
TGTGCCACCAGTGATTCGGGGGTGGCGACCCAGTACTTC CATSDSGVATQYF TRBJ2-5 . TRBV24-1 . 13
TGTGCCAGCAGTTTAGGTGGGGGTCACACTGAAGCTTTCTTT CASSLGGGHTEAFF TRBJ1-1 . TRBV27 . 14
TGTGCCAGCAGCTCGGCCGGGGGGGGAACCTACGAGCAGTACTTC CASSSAGGGTYEQYF TRBJ2-7 . TRBV12-3/TRBV12-4 TRBD2 15
TGTGCCAGCACCGTGGGGGCAGGGGCTGAGACTGAAGCTTTCTTT CASTVGAGAETEAFF TRBJ1-1 . TRBV5-6 . 15
TGCGCCAGCAGCAAACCGGGACAGGGGGCTCTCTATGGCTACACCTTC CASSKPGQGALYGYTF TRBJ1-2 . TRBV5-1 TRBD1 16
TGTGCCAGCAGTGATATAGGGTATGGCTACACCTTC CASSDIGYGYTF TRBJ1-2 . TRBV25-1 . 12
TGTGCCAGCAGTTTCTCCTTGTCGGCCGGGGGGTTCTACGAGCAGTACTTC CASSFSLSAGGFYEQYF TRBJ2-7 few TRBV28 TRBD2 17
TGTGCCAGTAGTCTAAGCGGGGGGCCTTTCAATGAGCAGTTCTTC CASSLSGGPFNEQFF TRBJ2-1 . TRBV19 TRBD2 15
TGTGCCAGCAGCCAAGATCAGGGACTGAGCTCCTACGAGCAGTACTTC CASSQDQGLSSYEQYF TRBJ2-7 many TRBV4-2 . 16
TGTGCCAGCTCACCACCGGGGGGGGCAAAGGTGTTCCTCCTAGGCACAGATACGCAGTATTTT CASSPPGGAKVFLLGTDTQYF TRBJ2-3 . TRBV18 . 21
TGTGCCAGCAGCCCTGGTCCTAATGAGCAGTTCTTC CASSPGPNEQFF TRBJ2-1 many TRBV7-9 . 12
TGTGCCAGTAGTATAGGAGGAGGCACCGGGGAGCTGTTTTTT CASSIGGGTGELFF TRBJ2-2 few TRBV19 . 14
TGTGCCAGCAGTTTAGCCGAGGCCACAGATACGCAGTATTTT CASSLAEATDTQYF TRBJ2-3 many TRBV12-3/TRBV12-4 . 14
TGTGCCAGCAGCAGCGACCATGAGCAGTTCTTC CASSSDHEQFF TRBJ2-1 . TRBV2 . 11
TGTGCCAGCAGCGCGTACCAGGGCGGGAGGGCCCGCGAATTAAACCGCAATGAGCAGTTCTTC CASSAYQGGRARELNRNEQFF TRBJ2-1 few TRBV13 TRBD2 21
TGTGCCAGCAGTCCCGACAGGATGAACACTGAAGCTCTCTTT CASSPDRMNTEALF TRBJ1-1 . TRBV12-3/TRBV12-4 . 14
TGTGCCAGCAGTTTATTGCTAGGGAACAATGAGCAGTTCTTC CASSLLLGNNEQFF TRBJ2-1 many TRBV12-3/TRBV12-4 . 14
TGTGCCAGCAGCTTAATAACGGGGGCCACAGATACGCAGTATTTT CASSLITGATDTQYF TRBJ2-3 . TRBV7-6 . 15